The rows below give T cell receptor beta chains drawn from one sample of a study of blood T cell repertoires in COVID-19. Assay: immunoSEQ multiplex PCR; the TCRdb copy retains only in-frame clones and omits some. The table shows nearly 90,000 clones, with approximately 88% occurring only once. The sequencing sample was made of peripheral blood. Receptors were obtained from a man aged 55 to 70 with acute or convalescent COVID-19. Both conserved end residues are part of each CDR3. Fields, in order: clone size, J gene, V gene, D gene, CDR3 protein, CDR3 DNA. D genes are given only for firm matches. Clone sizes are given selectively: once, few, many, or a class where the clone is expanded.

abundance: -
j_gene: TRBJ1-2
v_gene: TRBV27
d_gene: -
CDR3aa: CASSATTASNYGYTF
CDR3nt: TGTGCCAGCAGTGCCACGACAGCTTCTAACTATGGCTACACCTTC

abundance: -
j_gene: TRBJ2-7
v_gene: TRBV3-1/TRBV3-2
d_gene: -
CDR3aa: CASSQDRAYEQYF
CDR3nt: TGTGCCAGCAGCCAAGACAGGGCCTACGAGCAGTACTTC

abundance: -
j_gene: TRBJ2-1
v_gene: TRBV2
d_gene: -
CDR3aa: CASSERGSAYNEQFF
CDR3nt: TGTGCCAGCAGTGAAAGAGGATCCGCCTACAATGAGCAGTTCTTC

abundance: -
j_gene: TRBJ2-2
v_gene: TRBV7-8
d_gene: -
CDR3aa: CASSLVQNTGELFF
CDR3nt: TGTGCCAGCAGCTTGGTACAGAACACCGGGGAGCTGTTTTTT

abundance: -
j_gene: TRBJ1-1
v_gene: TRBV6-5
d_gene: -
CDR3aa: CASRNRVMNTEAFF
CDR3nt: TGTGCCAGCAGAAACAGGGTCATGAACACTGAAGCTTTCTTT

abundance: -
j_gene: TRBJ1-4
v_gene: TRBV5-6
d_gene: -
CDR3aa: CASSLGRNEKLFF
CDR3nt: TGTGCCAGCAGCCTAGGTAGAAATGAAAAACTGTTTTTT

abundance: few
j_gene: TRBJ1-2
v_gene: TRBV3-1/TRBV3-2
d_gene: -
CDR3aa: CASSPDIPSGYTF
CDR3nt: TGTGCCAGCAGCCCCGACATTCCCTCGGGCTACACCTTC

abundance: -
j_gene: TRBJ2-1
v_gene: TRBV19
d_gene: TRBD2
CDR3aa: CASRGRLAGTLGNEQFF
CDR3nt: TGTGCCAGTAGGGGGCGACTAGCGGGAACCCTCGGCAATGAGCAGTTCTTC

abundance: -
j_gene: TRBJ1-2
v_gene: TRBV5-1
d_gene: TRBD1
CDR3aa: CASSLDAGGNYGYTF
CDR3nt: TGCGCCAGCAGCTTGGATGCAGGGGGCAACTATGGCTACACCTTC

abundance: -
j_gene: TRBJ1-1
v_gene: TRBV19
d_gene: -
CDR3aa: CASREGVVNTEAFF
CDR3nt: TGTGCCAGCAGAGAGGGGGTTGTGAACACTGAAGCTTTCTTT

abundance: few
j_gene: TRBJ2-4
v_gene: TRBV6-6
d_gene: TRBD1
CDR3aa: CASSRTLNRGLGDIQYF
CDR3nt: TGTGCCAGCAGCCGAACCTTAAACAGGGGGCTGGGGGACATTCAGTACTTC

abundance: -
j_gene: TRBJ2-2
v_gene: TRBV10-1
d_gene: -
CDR3aa: CASRAAGNTGELFF
CDR3nt: TGCGCCAGCAGGGCCGCAGGGAACACCGGGGAGCTGTTTTTT

abundance: -
j_gene: TRBJ2-3
v_gene: TRBV7-3
d_gene: TRBD2
CDR3aa: CASSLGLEADTQYF
CDR3nt: TGTGCCAGCAGCCTGGGACTAGAGGCAGATACGCAGTATTTT

abundance: once
j_gene: TRBJ2-7
v_gene: TRBV10-1
d_gene: -
CDR3aa: CASSEYRGLNYEQYF
CDR3nt: TGCGCCAGCAGTGAGTACCGGGGGTTGAACTACGAGCAGTACTTC

abundance: -
j_gene: TRBJ2-3
v_gene: TRBV5-1
d_gene: -
CDR3aa: CASRSSVSTDTQYF
CDR3nt: TGCGCCAGCAGGTCTAGCGTTAGCACAGATACGCAGTATTTT

abundance: -
j_gene: TRBJ2-1
v_gene: TRBV6-4
d_gene: -
CDR3aa: CASSDSLELEQFF
CDR3nt: TGTGCCAGCAGTGACTCATTAGAGCTTGAGCAGTTCTTC

abundance: -
j_gene: TRBJ2-1
v_gene: TRBV19
d_gene: TRBD2
CDR3aa: CASSIGSGRTNEQFF
CDR3nt: TGTGCCAGTAGTATAGGGAGCGGGAGGACCAATGAGCAGTTCTTC